Listed below are T cell receptor beta chains from one sample, sequenced in a study of cytomegalovirus exposure and HLA in healthy donors. Only in-frame clones appear in the TCRdb table, and some are missing; sequencing was by immunoSEQ multiplex PCR. The repertoire table contains about 200,000 clones. Sample: PBMCs. These TCRs come from a boy younger than 18 in good health and CMV-seronegative. CDR3s include the opening cysteine and the closing phenylalanine or tryptophan.

CDR3 protein | J gene | V gene
CASSLGRGQTNEQFF | TRBJ2-1 | TRBV11-2
CATSGGGSSSYEQYF | TRBJ2-7 | TRBV5-4
CASSQDTRDRELYGYTF | TRBJ1-2 | TRBV4-1
CASSLLQMAGRLDTEAFF | TRBJ1-1 | TRBV28
CASSRGQGAVAETQYF | TRBJ2-5 | TRBV11-1
CASSTGQGLRETQYF | TRBJ2-5 | TRBV11-2
CASRPREGTDGELFF | TRBJ2-2 | TRBV6-6
CASSRGQGNNEQFF | TRBJ2-1 | TRBV18
CASSREYATTSDTQYF | TRBJ2-3 | TRBV19
CASSDRQGESTEAFF | TRBJ1-1 | TRBV7-9
CASSRRAGSQSYEQYF | TRBJ2-7 | TRBV7-9
CASSQEGDYPYEQYF | TRBJ2-7 | TRBV4-2
CASPSGCGGRNEQFF | TRBJ2-1 | TRBV6-7
CASRPLGGNTEAFF | TRBJ1-1 | TRBV19
CASSEAGTFTYEQYF | TRBJ2-7 | TRBV2
CASSPPGLAKNIQYF | TRBJ2-4 | TRBV7-2
CASSLRGNNQPQHF | TRBJ1-5 | TRBV28
CASSREGGTEAFF | TRBJ1-1 | TRBV6-4
CASSVGLGGAEKLFF | TRBJ1-4 | TRBV9
CASSPEGSNQPQHF | TRBJ1-5 | TRBV18
CASSLRQNEKLFF | TRBJ1-4 | TRBV19
CASSEVGANYGYTF | TRBJ1-2 | TRBV2
CSVRTAKNIQYF | TRBJ2-4 | TRBV29-1
CASRPGVSIEQYF | TRBJ2-7 | TRBV27
CAISEEYEQYF | TRBJ2-7 | TRBV10-3
CASSASDRYNTEAFF | TRBJ1-1 | TRBV9
CASSIVVEVTNQPQHF | TRBJ1-5 | TRBV19